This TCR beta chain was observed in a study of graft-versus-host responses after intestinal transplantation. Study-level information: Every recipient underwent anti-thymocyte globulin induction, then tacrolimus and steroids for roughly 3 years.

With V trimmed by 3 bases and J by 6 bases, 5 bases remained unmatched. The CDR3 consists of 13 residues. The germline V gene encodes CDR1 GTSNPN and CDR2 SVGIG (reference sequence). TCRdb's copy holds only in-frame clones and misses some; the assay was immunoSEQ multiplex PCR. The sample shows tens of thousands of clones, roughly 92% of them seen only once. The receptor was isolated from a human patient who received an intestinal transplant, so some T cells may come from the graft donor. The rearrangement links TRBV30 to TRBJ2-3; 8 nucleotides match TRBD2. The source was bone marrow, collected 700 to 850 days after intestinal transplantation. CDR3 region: CAWRAGARDTQYF. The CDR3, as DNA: TGTGCCTGGAGAGCGGGAGCTCGTGATACGCAGTATTTT. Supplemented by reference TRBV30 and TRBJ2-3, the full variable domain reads SQTIHQWPATLVQPVGSPLSLECTVEGTSNPNLYWYRQAAGRGLQLLFYSVGIGQISSEVPQNLSASRPQDRQFILSSKKLLLSDSGFYLCAWRAGARDTQYFGPGTRLTVL.